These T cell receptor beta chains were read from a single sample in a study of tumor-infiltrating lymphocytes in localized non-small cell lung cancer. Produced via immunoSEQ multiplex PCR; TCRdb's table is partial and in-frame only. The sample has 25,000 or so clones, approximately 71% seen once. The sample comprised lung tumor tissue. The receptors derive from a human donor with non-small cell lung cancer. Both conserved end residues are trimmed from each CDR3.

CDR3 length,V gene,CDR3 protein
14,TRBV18,ASSRGLAGGSNEQF
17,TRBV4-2,ASSKGSGDATYSNQPQH
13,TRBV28,ASYRQGSLGQPQH
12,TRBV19,ASSSSGGAQGYT
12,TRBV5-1,ASSPRQGAIEQY
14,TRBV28,ASSLDRGLSREKLF
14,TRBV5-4,ASSLSGTYSTDTQY
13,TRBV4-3,ASSQGLAGAYEQY
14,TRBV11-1,ASSSGLAGYTDTQY
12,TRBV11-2,ASSLAGPNSPLH
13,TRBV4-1,ASSQESVVPGELF
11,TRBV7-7,ASSRDRNTEAF
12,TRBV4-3,ASSQGEQFHEQY
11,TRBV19,ASKNPGVSEQY
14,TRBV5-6,ASSLGTGGNNSPLH
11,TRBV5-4,ASSRVLRTVLF
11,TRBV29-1,SVASSGANVLT
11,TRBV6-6,AVRGYRQETQY
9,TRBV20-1,SANYQETQY
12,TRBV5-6,ASSLGTGGRPQH
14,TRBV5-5,ASSLGFTSGTDTQY
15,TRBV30,AWSTPGHSSSGNTIY
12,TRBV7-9,ASSLGQGNQPQH
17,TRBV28,ASSFHLAGGPMDTGELF
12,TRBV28,ASRTLAGGSEQY
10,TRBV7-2,ASSLGGDVQH
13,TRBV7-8,ASSSREGPETEAF
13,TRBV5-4,ASSRSVVTGDEAF
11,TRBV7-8,ASTIATNEKLF
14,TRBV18,ASSPPGNREVETQY
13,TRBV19,ASSAGRGPAYEQY